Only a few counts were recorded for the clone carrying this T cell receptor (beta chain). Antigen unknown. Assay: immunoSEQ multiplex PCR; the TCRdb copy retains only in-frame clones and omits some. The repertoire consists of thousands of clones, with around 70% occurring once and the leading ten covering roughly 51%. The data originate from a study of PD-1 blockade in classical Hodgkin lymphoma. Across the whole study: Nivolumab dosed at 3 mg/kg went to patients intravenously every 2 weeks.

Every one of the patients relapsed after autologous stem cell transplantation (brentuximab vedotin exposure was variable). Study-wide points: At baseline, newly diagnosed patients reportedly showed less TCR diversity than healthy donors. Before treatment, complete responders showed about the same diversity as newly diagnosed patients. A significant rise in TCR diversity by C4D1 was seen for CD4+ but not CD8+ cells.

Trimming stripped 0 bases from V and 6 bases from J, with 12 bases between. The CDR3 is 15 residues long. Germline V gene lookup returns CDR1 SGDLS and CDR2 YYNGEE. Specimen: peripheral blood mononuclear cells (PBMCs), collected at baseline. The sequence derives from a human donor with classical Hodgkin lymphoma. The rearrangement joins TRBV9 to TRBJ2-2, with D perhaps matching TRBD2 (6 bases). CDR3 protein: CASSVVPGLPGELFF. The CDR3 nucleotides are TGTGCCAGCAGCGTAGTTCCGGGACTCCCCGGGGAGCTGTTTTTT. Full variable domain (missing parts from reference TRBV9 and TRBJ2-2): DSGVTQTPKHLITATGQRVTLRCSPRSGDLSVYWYQQSLDQGLQFLIQYYNGEERAKGNILERFSAQQFPDLHSELNLSSLELGDSALYFCASSVVPGLPGELFFGEGSRLTVL.